One T cell receptor (beta chain) is described in this entry. Germline V gene lookup returns CDR1 MNHEY and CDR2 SVGEGT. Trimming stripped 0 bases from V and 1 base from J, with 12 bases between. The CDR3 covers 16 residues. The data were obtained in a study of blood T cell repertoires in COVID-19. In the original processing: From reference gene primer amplification, estimates of nucleated cell counts were derived. Sequencing was performed with immunoSEQ multiplex PCR; in TCRdb, only in-frame clones are kept and a portion is missing. The V and J calls and clone size were taken over from that table, and D and trimming were inferred from the DNA. This sample has some 110,000 clones, with roughly 85% found just once.

The receptor comes from a man aged 25 to 45 with acute or convalescent COVID-19. The sequenced sample was peripheral blood. This chain joins TRBV6-2 or TRBV6-3 and TRBJ1-1, with D tentatively TRBD1 (5 bases). CDR3 in DNA: TGTGCCAGCAGTTACTCGCGGGGGGGGAGGAACACTGAAGCTTTCTTT. Its protein product is CASSYSRGGRNTEAFF.